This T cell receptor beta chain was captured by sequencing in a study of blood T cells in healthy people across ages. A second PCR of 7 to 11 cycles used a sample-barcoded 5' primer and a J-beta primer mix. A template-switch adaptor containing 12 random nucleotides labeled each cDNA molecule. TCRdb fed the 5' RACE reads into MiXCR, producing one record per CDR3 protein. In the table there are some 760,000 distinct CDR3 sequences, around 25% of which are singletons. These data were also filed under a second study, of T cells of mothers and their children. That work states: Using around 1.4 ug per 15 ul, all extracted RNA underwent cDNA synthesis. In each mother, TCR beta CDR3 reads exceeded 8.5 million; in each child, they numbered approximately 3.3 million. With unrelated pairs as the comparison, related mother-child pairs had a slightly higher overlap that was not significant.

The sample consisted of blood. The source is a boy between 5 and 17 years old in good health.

CDR3 loop: CATSDPQTGRAETQYF. Here the CDR3 DNA reads TGTGCCACCAGTGATCCCCAAACAGGGCGGGCGGAGACCCAGTACTTC. The rearrangement links TRBV24-1 to TRBJ2-5; D may be TRBD1 (6 bases). Trimming shortened V by 3 bases and J by 5 bases, and 18 bases separated the two germline ends. Germline CDR1 KGHDR, CDR2 SFDVKD. The CDR3 contains 16 residues.